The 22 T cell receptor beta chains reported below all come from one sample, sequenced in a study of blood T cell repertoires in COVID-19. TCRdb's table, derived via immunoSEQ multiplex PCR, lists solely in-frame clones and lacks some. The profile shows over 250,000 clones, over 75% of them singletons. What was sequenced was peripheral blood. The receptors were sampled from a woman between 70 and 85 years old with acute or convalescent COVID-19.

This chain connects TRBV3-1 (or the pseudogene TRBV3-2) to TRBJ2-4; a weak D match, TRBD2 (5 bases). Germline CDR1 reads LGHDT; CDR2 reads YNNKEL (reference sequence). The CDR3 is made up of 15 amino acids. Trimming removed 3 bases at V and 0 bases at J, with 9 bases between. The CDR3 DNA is TGTGCCAGCAGCCAGGGCGGGCTAGCCAAAAACATTCAGTACTTC. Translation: CASSQGGLAKNIQYF.

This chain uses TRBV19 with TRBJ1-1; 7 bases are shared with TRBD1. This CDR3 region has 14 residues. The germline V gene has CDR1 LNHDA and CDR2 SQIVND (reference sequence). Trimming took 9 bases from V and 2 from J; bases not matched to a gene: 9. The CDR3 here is CASSDGQVNTEAFF. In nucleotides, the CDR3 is TGTGCCAGCTCGGACGGACAGGTTAACACTGAAGCTTTCTTT.

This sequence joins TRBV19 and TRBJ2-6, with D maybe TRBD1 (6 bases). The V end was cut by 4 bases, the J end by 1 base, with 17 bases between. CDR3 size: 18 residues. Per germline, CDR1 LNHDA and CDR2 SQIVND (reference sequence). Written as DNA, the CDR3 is TGTGCCAGTAGTAGAAGCAGGGGAATGGCGTCTGGGGCCAACGTCCTGACTTTC. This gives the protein CASSRSRGMASGANVLTF. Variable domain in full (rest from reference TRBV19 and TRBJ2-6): DGGITQSPKYLFRKEGQNVTLSCEQNLNHDAMYWYRQDPGQGLRLIYYSQIVNDFQKGDIAEGYSVSREKKESFPLTVTSAQKNPTAFYLCASSRSRGMASGANVLTFGAGSRLTVL.

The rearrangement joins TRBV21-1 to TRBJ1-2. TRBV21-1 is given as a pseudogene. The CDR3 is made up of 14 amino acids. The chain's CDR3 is CASSKEGGEYGYTF. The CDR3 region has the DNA TGTGCCAGCAGCAAAGAGGGCGGGGAATATGGCTACACCTTC.

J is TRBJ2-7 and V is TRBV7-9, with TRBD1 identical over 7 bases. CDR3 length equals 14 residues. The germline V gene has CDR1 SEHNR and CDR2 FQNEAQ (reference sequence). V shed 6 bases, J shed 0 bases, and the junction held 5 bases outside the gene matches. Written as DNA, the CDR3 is TGTGCCAGCAGTCCCGGGACAGTCTCCTACGAGCAGTACTTC. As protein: CASSPGTVSYEQYF.

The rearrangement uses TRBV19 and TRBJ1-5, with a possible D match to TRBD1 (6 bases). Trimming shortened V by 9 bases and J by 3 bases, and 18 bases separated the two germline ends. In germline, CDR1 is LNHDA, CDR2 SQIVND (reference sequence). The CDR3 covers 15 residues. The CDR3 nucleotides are TGTGCCAGCCGGGCCCCAGGGGCCCACAATCAGCCCCAGCATTTT. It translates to CASRAPGAHNQPQHF.

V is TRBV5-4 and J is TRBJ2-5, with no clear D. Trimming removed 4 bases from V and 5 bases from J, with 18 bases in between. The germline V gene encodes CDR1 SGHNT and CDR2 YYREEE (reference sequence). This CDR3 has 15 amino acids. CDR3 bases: TGTGCCAGCAGCACTCCGGGTCAGAGGCGGGAGACCCAGTACTTC. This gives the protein CASSTPGQRRETQYF.

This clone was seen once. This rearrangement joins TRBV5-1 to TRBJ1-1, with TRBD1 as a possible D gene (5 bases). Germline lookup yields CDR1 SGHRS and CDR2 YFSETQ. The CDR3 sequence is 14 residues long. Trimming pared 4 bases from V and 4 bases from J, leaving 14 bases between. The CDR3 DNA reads TGCGCCAGCAGCAGGGACCCGCGGGGCACTGAAGCTTTCTTT. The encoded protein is CASSRDPRGTEAFF.

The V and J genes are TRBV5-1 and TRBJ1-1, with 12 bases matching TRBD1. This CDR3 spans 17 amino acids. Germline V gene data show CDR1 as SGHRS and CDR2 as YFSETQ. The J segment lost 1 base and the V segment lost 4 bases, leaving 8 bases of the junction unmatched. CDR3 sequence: CASSKGQGANPNTEAFF. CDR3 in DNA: TGCGCCAGCAGCAAGGGACAGGGGGCGAATCCGAACACTGAAGCTTTCTTT.

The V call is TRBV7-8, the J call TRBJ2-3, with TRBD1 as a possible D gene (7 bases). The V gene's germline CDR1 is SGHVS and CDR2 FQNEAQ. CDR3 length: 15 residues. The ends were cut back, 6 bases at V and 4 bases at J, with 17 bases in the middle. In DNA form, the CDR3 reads TGTGCCAGCAGTCTTTACAGGGGAGGTTCAGATACGCAGTATTTT. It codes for CASSLYRGGSDTQYF.

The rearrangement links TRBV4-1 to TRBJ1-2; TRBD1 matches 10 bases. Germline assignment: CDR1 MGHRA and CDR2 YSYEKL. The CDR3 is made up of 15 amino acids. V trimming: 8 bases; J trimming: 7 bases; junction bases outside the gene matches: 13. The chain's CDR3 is CASRAIGQGEGGYTF. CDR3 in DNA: TGCGCCAGCCGAGCCATAGGACAGGGGGAGGGTGGCTACACCTTC.

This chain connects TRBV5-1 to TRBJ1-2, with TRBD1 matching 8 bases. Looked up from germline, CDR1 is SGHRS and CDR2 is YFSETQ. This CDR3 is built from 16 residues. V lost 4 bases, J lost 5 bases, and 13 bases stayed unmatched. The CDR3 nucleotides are TGCGCCAGCAGCGAAAACGCTCCGGGACAGGCATATGGCTACACCTTC. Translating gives CASSENAPGQAYGYTF.

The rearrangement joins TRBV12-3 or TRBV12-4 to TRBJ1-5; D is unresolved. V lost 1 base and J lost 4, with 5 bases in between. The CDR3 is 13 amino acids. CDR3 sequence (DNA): TGTGCCAGCAGTTTAGAGCCGAATCAGCCCCAGCATTTT. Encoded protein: CASSLEPNQPQHF.

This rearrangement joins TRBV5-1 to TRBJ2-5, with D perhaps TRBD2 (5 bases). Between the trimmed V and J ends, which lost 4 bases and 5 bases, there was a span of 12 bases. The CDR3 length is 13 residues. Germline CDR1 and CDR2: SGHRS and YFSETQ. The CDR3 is CASSPRGYETQYF. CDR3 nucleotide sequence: TGCGCCAGCAGCCCCCGGGGTTACGAGACCCAGTACTTC.

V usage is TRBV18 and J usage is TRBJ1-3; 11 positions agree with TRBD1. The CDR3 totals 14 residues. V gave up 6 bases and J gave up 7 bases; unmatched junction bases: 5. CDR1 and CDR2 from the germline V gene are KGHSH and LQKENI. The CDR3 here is CASSARDRGNTIYF. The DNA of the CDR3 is TGTGCCAGCTCCGCCCGGGACAGGGGGAACACCATATATTTT.

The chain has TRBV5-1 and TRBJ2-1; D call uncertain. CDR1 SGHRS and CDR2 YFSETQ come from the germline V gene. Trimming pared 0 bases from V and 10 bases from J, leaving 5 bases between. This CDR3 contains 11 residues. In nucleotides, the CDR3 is TGCGCCAGCAGCTTGGGCGCGGAGCAGTTCTTC. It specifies CASSLGAEQFF.

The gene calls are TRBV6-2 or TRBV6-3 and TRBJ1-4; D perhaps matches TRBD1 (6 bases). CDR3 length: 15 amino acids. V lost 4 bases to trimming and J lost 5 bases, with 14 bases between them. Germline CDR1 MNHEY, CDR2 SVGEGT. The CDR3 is CASSSGETGNEKLFF. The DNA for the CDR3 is TGTGCCAGCAGTTCTGGGGAGACAGGCAATGAAAAACTGTTTTTT.

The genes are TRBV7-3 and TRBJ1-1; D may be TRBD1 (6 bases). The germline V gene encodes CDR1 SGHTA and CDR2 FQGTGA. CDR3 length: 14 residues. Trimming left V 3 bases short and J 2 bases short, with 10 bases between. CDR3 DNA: TGTGCCAGCAGCTTGGGACACACTAACACTGAAGCTTTCTTT. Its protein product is CASSLGHTNTEAFF.

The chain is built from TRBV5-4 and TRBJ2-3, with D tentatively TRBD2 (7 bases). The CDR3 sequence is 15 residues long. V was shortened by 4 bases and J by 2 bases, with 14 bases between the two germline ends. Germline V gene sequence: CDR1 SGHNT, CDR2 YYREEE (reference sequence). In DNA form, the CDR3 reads TGTGCCAGCAGCAGGGGGGGGCCTCACACAGATACGCAGTATTTT. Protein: CASSRGGPHTDTQYF.

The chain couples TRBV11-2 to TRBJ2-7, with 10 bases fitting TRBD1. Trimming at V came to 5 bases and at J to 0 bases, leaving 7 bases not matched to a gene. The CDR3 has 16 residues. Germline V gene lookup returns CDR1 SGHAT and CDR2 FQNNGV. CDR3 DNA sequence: TGTGCCAGCAGCCCGCTGGACAGGGGGGGCTCCTACGAGCAGTACTTC. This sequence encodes CASSPLDRGGSYEQYF.

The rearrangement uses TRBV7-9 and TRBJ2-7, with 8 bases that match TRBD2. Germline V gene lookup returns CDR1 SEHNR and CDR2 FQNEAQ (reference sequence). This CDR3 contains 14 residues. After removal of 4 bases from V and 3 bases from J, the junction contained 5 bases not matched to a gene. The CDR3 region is CASSSSGTSYEQYF. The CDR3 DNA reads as TGTGCCAGCAGCTCCTCCGGGACTAGCTACGAGCAGTACTTC.

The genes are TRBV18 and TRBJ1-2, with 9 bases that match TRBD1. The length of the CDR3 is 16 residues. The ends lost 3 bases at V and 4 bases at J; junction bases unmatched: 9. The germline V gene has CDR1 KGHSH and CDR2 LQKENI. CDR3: CASSPTTGGEGYGYTF. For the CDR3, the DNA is TGTGCCAGCTCACCTACTACAGGGGGCGAGGGCTATGGCTACACCTTC.